The T cell receptor beta chain described here comes from a study of response to subunit inactivated influenza vaccine (dated by TCRdb to 2017 to 2018). Notes on the research overall: To follow how T cells responded to a trivalent subunit inactivated influenza vaccine, the researchers relied on deep quantitative profiling of the T cell receptor repertoire. Points the paper makes about the study in general: The authors proposed that each seasonal influenza vaccination may bring in only a limited number of new T cells.

The receptor library was made with RT-PCR. Sequenced on an Illumina HiSeq 2500. The public sequencing data were trimmed at Q25 with fastp and processed into clonotypes with MiXCR by TCRdb, which kept only in-frame beta chains. Every distinct CDR3 protein forms one entry, paired with its most common genes and DNA. The sample table contains roughly 570,000 distinct CDR3 sequences; only one count was recorded for under 15% of them. Of the sample, around 13% is held by the ten largest clones. This clonotype was picked up many times. The antigen this receptor binds is unknown. Base qualities are not at hand, and no much larger clone is one base apart. Sample time point, as interpreted from the label and publication: 45 to 50 days after influenza vaccine administration. Including cysteine and phenylalanine, the CDR3 has 15 amino acids. Solely the CDR3 DNA is kept, with 45 bases framed from the first base. The germline V gene supplies CDR1 SGHVS and CDR2 FQNEAQ. V is reduced by 3 bases and J by 5 bases, leaving a spacing of 17 bases between them.

The sequence is built from TRBV7-8 and TRBJ2-7; the D segment could be TRBD2, given 6 matching bases. This TCR derives from a man aged 45 to 65 who received an inactivated influenza vaccine. Donor details come from another sample of the same person, matched by shared clones. Sequencing used PBMCs from blood, obtained around seven weeks after vaccination. The CDR3 reads CASSFRMTSSHEQYF. DNA sequence: TGTGCCAGCAGCTTCCGGATGACTAGTTCTCACGAGCAGTACTTC.